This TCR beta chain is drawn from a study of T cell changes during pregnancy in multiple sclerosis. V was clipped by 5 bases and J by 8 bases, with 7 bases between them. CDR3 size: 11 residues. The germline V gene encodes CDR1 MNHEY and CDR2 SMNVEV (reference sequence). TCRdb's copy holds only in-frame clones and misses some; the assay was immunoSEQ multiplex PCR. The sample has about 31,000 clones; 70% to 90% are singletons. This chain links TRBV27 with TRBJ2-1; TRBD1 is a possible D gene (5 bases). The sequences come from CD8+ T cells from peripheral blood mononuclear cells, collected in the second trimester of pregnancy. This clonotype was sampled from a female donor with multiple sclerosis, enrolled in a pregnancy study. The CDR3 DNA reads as TGTGCCAGCAGTAGGGGTTATGAGCAGTTCTTC. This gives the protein CASSRGYEQFF.